This entry lists 29 T cell receptor beta chains sequenced from one sample in a study of T-cell reconstitution after alpha-beta-depleted transplantation in children. Preparation of the TCRbeta library was carried out with unique molecular identifiers. TCRdb reprocessed the PCR reads with MiXCR, giving one entry per CDR3 protein. The sample holds about 250,000 distinct CDR3 sequences, about 24% seen once. Sequenced here: PBMCs, mostly from graft donor cells, sampled 360 days after TCRalphabeta/CD19-depleted stem cell transplant. These receptors all stem from a female patient between 2 and 15 years old who had a stem cell transplant for congenital amegakaryocytic thrombocytopenia, so the T cells may come from the graft donor.

V and J are TRBV6-6 and TRBJ1-4; D is uncertain. V was clipped by 11 bases and J by 5 bases, with 15 bases between them. Germline V gene lookup returns CDR1 MNHNY and CDR2 SVGAGI (reference sequence). The CDR3 totals 13 residues. The CDR3 sequence: CAASRRVNEKLFF. The DNA for the CDR3 is TGTGCCGCCTCCCGCCGAGTGAATGAAAAACTGTTTTTT.

This clonotype was counted only a few times. V usage is TRBV28 and J usage is TRBJ2-2; D may be TRBD1 (5 bases). V shed 2 bases and J shed 6 bases, with 19 bases lying between them. CDR1 is MDHEN and CDR2 is SYDVKM in the germline V gene. The CDR3 runs 17 residues. The DNA for the CDR3 is TGTGCCAGCAGTTTAGCGCCGGACACAAAGTACCCCGGGGAGCTGTTTTTT. This translates into CASSLAPDTKYPGELFF.

At least ten counts were recorded for this clonotype. The J gene is TRBJ2-2, the V gene TRBV15; D ambiguous. Deletions cut 0 bases from V and 2 bases from J, with 7 bases between. The CDR3 is 15 amino acids. Germline loops: CDR1 LNHNV, CDR2 YYDKDF (reference sequence). CDR3 DNA sequence: TGTGCCACCAGCAGAGATATCACTAACACCGGGGAGCTGTTTTTT. It is translated as CATSRDITNTGELFF.

The chain carries TRBV11-2 and TRBJ2-3; D may correspond to TRBD1 or TRBD2 (6 bases each). The germline V gene encodes CDR1 SGHAT and CDR2 FQNNGV. Trimming stripped 5 bases from V and 6 bases from J, with 12 bases between. This CDR3 region has 13 residues. The CDR3 nucleotides read TGTGCCAGCAGCATGAGGGGGGATGATACGCAGTATTTT. Its protein product is CASSMRGDDTQYF.

The sample holds many counts of this clonotype. CDR3 sequence reads: CASSQTGTGDYEQYF. In DNA form, the CDR3 reads TGTGCCAGCAGCCAAACCGGGACAGGGGATTACGAGCAGTACTTC. This chain links TRBV14 with TRBJ2-7; TRBD1 matches at 10 bases. The CDR3 sequence is 15 residues long. Germline loops: CDR1 SGHDN, CDR2 FVKESK. The J segment lost 4 bases and the V segment lost 2 bases, leaving 5 bases of the junction unmatched.

CDR3 protein: CASSSPGTSVILLGNEQFF. The CDR3 bases are TGCGCCAGCAGCTCGCCCGGGACTAGCGTTATCTTGTTGGGTAATGAGCAGTTCTTC. The chain employs TRBV5-1 and TRBJ2-1, with 10 bases aligning to TRBD2. V was pared by 3 bases and J by 7 bases, with 19 bases of the junction left unmatched. The CDR3 is made up of 19 amino acids. Germline lookup yields CDR1 SGHRS and CDR2 YFSETQ. The entire variable domain, with the rest obtained from reference TRBV5-1 and TRBJ2-1, is as follows: KAGVTQTPRYLIKTRGQQVTLSCSPISGHRSVSWYQQTPGQGLQFLFEYFSETQRNKGNFPGRFSGRQFSNSRSEMNVSTLELGDSALYLCASSSPGTSVILLGNEQFFGPGTRLTVL.

This clonotype was seen a handful of times. The chain carries TRBV5-1 and TRBJ2-5; no definite D call. Germline V gene lookup returns CDR1 SGHRS and CDR2 YFSETQ. V was cut by 0 bases and J by 3 bases, with 9 bases left in between. This CDR3 has 14 amino acids. Here the CDR3 reads CASSLEVGKETQYF. CDR3 bases: TGCGCCAGCAGCTTGGAAGTGGGAAAAGAGACCCAGTACTTC.

This clonotype was observed a few times. J is TRBJ2-7 and V is TRBV20-1; D not resolved. Trimming left V 2 bases short and J 3 bases short, with 5 bases between. The germline gives CDR1 DFQATT, CDR2 SNEGSKA (reference sequence). The CDR3 totals 11 residues. The CDR3 reads CSARSDYEQYF. As DNA, the CDR3 is TGCAGTGCTAGATCCGACTACGAGCAGTACTTC.

In its sample, this clonotype was seen once. This chain links TRBV5-1 with TRBJ1-4; no definite D call. Germline assignment: CDR1 SGHRS and CDR2 YFSETQ. With 2 bases removed from V and 3 bases from J, the gap between germline ends came to 5 bases. This CDR3 contains 13 residues. In nucleotides, the CDR3 is TGCGCCAGCAGCTTACAGTCTAATGAAAAACTGTTTTTT. Residues: CASSLQSNEKLFF. The complete variable domain, with remaining parts taken from reference TRBV5-1 and TRBJ1-4, reads KAGVTQTPRYLIKTRGQQVTLSCSPISGHRSVSWYQQTPGQGLQFLFEYFSETQRNKGNFPGRFSGRQFSNSRSEMNVSTLELGDSALYLCASSLQSNEKLFFGSGTQLSVL.

This clonotype occurred a few times. This sequence joins TRBV11-2 and TRBJ2-3, with a tentative D call TRBD2 (5 bases). Per the germline V gene, CDR1 is SGHAT and CDR2 is FQNNGV. This CDR3 comprises 14 residues. V lost 5 bases and J 3 bases, leaving 12 bases between the germline ends. CDR3 protein: CASSPNGGTDTQYF. The CDR3 region has the DNA TGTGCCAGCAGCCCTAATGGCGGGACAGATACGCAGTATTTT.

This clonotype was found once. J is TRBJ2-7 and V is TRBV3-1; D is possibly TRBD2 (5 bases). Trimming stripped 1 base from V and 5 bases from J, with 6 bases between. CDR1 LGHDT and CDR2 YNNKEL come from the germline V gene (reference sequence). The CDR3 consists of 12 residues. The CDR3 sequence: CASSQGSDEQYF. CDR3 sequence (DNA): TGTGCCAGCAGCCAAGGTAGCGACGAGCAGTACTTC.

This rearrangement joins TRBV29-1 to TRBJ1-4; D uncertain. This CDR3 comprises 11 residues. With 4 bases removed from V and 4 bases from J, the gap between germline ends came to 4 bases. Per germline, CDR1 SQVTM and CDR2 ANQGSEA. CDR3 sequence reads: CSVVFNEKLFF. CDR3 DNA sequence: TGCAGCGTTGTGTTTAATGAAAAACTGTTTTTT.

This clonotype was counted ten times or more. The chain joins TRBV10-3 to TRBJ1-5, with D tentatively TRBD1 (6 bases). V lost 0 bases to trimming and J lost 2 bases, with 11 bases between them. The CDR3 is 16 amino acids. The germline V gene encodes CDR1 ENHRY and CDR2 SYGVKD. CDR3 DNA: TGTGCCATCAGTGAGTCCCGGACAGAGGGCAATCAGCCCCAGCATTTT. Its translation: CAISESRTEGNQPQHF.

This clonotype was recorded many times. The V and J genes are TRBV20-1 and TRBJ2-2, with D perhaps TRBD2 (5 bases). The CDR3 is 13 amino acids. CDR1 and CDR2 from the germline V gene are DFQATT and SNEGSKA (reference sequence). V dropped 2 bases and J dropped 6 bases, with 10 bases sitting between them. Here the CDR3 reads CSARTGYAGELFF. In DNA form, the CDR3 reads TGCAGTGCTAGAACGGGGTATGCCGGGGAGCTGTTTTTT.

This clonotype was observed a few times. J is TRBJ2-1 and V is TRBV5-1; D is perhaps TRBD2 (7 bases). Germline V CDR1 and CDR2: SGHRS, YFSETQ. The length of the CDR3 is 15 residues. V dropped 5 bases and J dropped 7 bases, with 19 bases sitting between them. CDR3: CASRVSGGLGNEQFF. The CDR3 DNA sequence: TGCGCCAGCAGGGTTTCGGGGGGCTTAGGGAATGAGCAGTTCTTC.

This clonotype was counted once. V is TRBV27 and J is TRBJ2-3, with 14 bases aligning to TRBD2. The J segment lost 4 bases and the V segment lost 2 bases, leaving 5 bases of the junction unmatched. This CDR3 has 17 residues. Germline V gene sequence: CDR1 MNHEY, CDR2 SMNVEV (reference sequence). CDR3 sequence reads: CASSLNGLAGGPDTQYF. The CDR3 nucleotides read TGTGCCAGCAGTTTAAACGGACTAGCGGGAGGCCCAGATACGCAGTATTTT.

Only a few counts were recorded for this clonotype. This chain joins TRBV6-4 and TRBJ2-3, with D possibly matching TRBD2 (6 bases). V lost 4 bases, J lost 6 bases, and 14 bases lay in between. The CDR3 has 14 amino acids. Germline V gene lookup returns CDR1 MRHNA and CDR2 SNTAGT. The CDR3 DNA reads TGTGCCAGCAGTGTGGGCGGGATCCAGGATACGCAGTATTTT. As protein: CASSVGGIQDTQYF.

This chain links TRBV3-1 with TRBJ2-3, with D hard to call. V lost 1 base and J lost 4, with 15 bases in between. Per the germline V gene, CDR1 is LGHDT and CDR2 is YNNKEL (reference sequence). This CDR3 spans 16 amino acids. The CDR3 sequence is CASSQGSGFGADTQYF. CDR3 DNA: TGTGCCAGCAGCCAAGGCTCCGGGTTCGGTGCAGATACGCAGTATTTT.

In this sample, this clonotype turned up a few times. The chain has TRBV5-1 and TRBJ2-3, with a weak D call TRBD2 (5 bases). Per the germline V gene, CDR1 is SGHRS and CDR2 is YFSETQ. V lost 4 bases and J 6 bases, leaving 12 bases between the germline ends. This CDR3 is built from 13 residues. The CDR3 DNA is TGCGCCAGCAGCCCAACTAGATACGATACGCAGTATTTT. This encodes CASSPTRYDTQYF.

This sequence joins TRBV10-2 and TRBJ2-7; 8 nucleotides match TRBD2. This CDR3 region has 16 residues. The V segment lost 2 bases and the J segment 3 bases; nucleotides outside the gene matches: 9. Germline assignment: CDR1 WSHSY and CDR2 SAAADI. The CDR3 nucleotides read TGCGCCAGCAGTGAGCTCTCCGGACTAGCCTACTACGAGCAGTACTTC. Translation: CASSELSGLAYYEQYF.

V is TRBV7-2 and J is TRBJ2-1; 9 bases are a match to TRBD2. The CDR3 sequence is 15 residues long. Germline values: CDR1 SGHTA, CDR2 FQGNSA. The junction had 8 bases not matched to a gene; V was cut back by 3 bases and J by 8 bases. CDR3 residues: CASSLGRGGRDEQFF. The CDR3 DNA sequence: TGTGCCAGCAGCTTGGGGCGGGGGGGCCGCGATGAGCAGTTCTTC.

This clonotype was recorded a few times. This CDR3 reads CASSWGNSPLHF. CDR3 DNA sequence: TGCGCCAGCAGCTGGGGGAATTCACCCCTCCACTTT. This chain joins TRBV5-1 and TRBJ1-6; D is perhaps TRBD1 (5 bases). Germline lookup yields CDR1 SGHRS and CDR2 YFSETQ. V was cut by 3 bases and J by 7 bases, with 5 bases left in between. This CDR3 contains 12 residues.

The rearrangement uses TRBV2 and TRBJ1-5; no reliable D call. V lost 7 bases, J lost 5 bases, and 12 bases lay in between. From germline, CDR1 is SNHLY and CDR2 FYNNEI. This CDR3 region has 13 residues. CDR3 protein: CASTLLVDQPQHF. In nucleotides, the CDR3 is TGTGCCAGCACGCTTCTGGTGGATCAGCCCCAGCATTTT.

V gene TRBV29-1 combines with J gene TRBJ2-3, with 7 bases fitting TRBD1. This CDR3 region has 13 residues. Losses at the gene ends were 1 base for V and 4 bases for J; bases not matched to a gene: 2. Germline V CDR1 and CDR2: SQVTM, ANQGSEA. CDR3 amino acids: CSVEVTGADTQYF. In nucleotides, the CDR3 is TGCAGCGTTGAAGTCACAGGGGCAGATACGCAGTATTTT.

This clonotype came up a few times. The gene calls are TRBV3-1 and TRBJ2-2; D may be TRBD1 (7 bases). This CDR3 region has 17 residues. Germline-derived CDR1 and CDR2 are LGHDT and YNNKEL (reference sequence). The ends were cut back, 3 bases at V and 4 bases at J, with 18 bases in the middle. The CDR3 DNA follows: TGTGCCAGCAGCCAGGGAAGGAGGGGGCTTCGCACCGGGGAGCTGTTTTTT. This translates into CASSQGRRGLRTGELFF.

This clonotype has at least ten counts. The V and J genes are TRBV4-1 and TRBJ1-6, with D unresolved. Germline assignment: CDR1 MGHRA and CDR2 YSYEKL. Trimming cost V 2 bases and J 7 bases, with 9 bases left between them. The CDR3 totals 14 residues. CDR3 in amino acids: CASSQMSTNSPLHF. CDR3 coding DNA: TGCGCCAGCAGCCAAATGTCCACGAATTCACCCCTCCACTTT.

J is TRBJ1-2 and V is TRBV28; D is undetermined. CDR3 length equals 17 residues. The V end was cut by 7 bases, the J end by 1 base, with 22 bases between. Germline CDR1 MDHEN, CDR2 SYDVKM. This CDR3 is CASTNLGLLQLNYGYTF. CDR3 nucleotide sequence: TGTGCCAGCACCAACTTGGGCCTACTCCAACTTAACTATGGCTACACCTTC.

This clonotype showed up just a few times. The chain combines TRBV20-1 with TRBJ2-2, with a tentative D call TRBD2 (6 bases). V was pared by 4 bases and J by 6 bases, with 12 bases between. The CDR3 is 13 residues long. Germline values: CDR1 DFQATT, CDR2 SNEGSKA (reference sequence). The CDR3 region is CSAKKGRSGELFF. DNA for the CDR3: TGCAGTGCTAAAAAAGGGAGGTCCGGGGAGCTGTTTTTT.

This sequence joins TRBV6-1 and TRBJ2-7; a weak D match, TRBD1 (5 bases). The germline V gene has CDR1 MNHNS and CDR2 SASEGT. V lost 2 bases to trimming and J lost 12 bases, with 17 bases between them. The CDR3 consists of 13 residues. The CDR3 protein is CASSERGWGSPYF. DNA for the CDR3: TGTGCCAGCAGTGAAAGGGGCTGGGGAAGCCCGTACTTC.